These 12 T cell receptor beta chains came from one sample sequenced in a study of Graves' ophthalmopathy and Graves' hyperthyroidism. From RNA, the CDR3 regions of TCR beta chains were amplified and sequenced. RT-PCR with HTBI primers came first, then second-round multiplex PCR. TCRdb re-called the multiplex PCR reads through MiXCR, storing one row per CDR3 protein. The repertoire has about 400,000 distinct CDR3 sequences, roughly 18% of them found once; the top ten carry 1.6%. Sequencing was carried out using peripheral blood. These receptors were taken from a woman aged 18-29 years with Graves' ophthalmopathy.

The rearrangement uses TRBV12-3 or TRBV12-4 and TRBJ1-2; D is undetermined. V was shortened by 7 bases and J by 5 bases, with 14 bases between the two germline ends. This CDR3 contains 13 residues. The DNA of the CDR3 is TGTGCCAGCACCCCAACCCCGGGGTATGGCTACACCTTC. This sequence encodes CASTPTPGYGYTF.

This clonotype was counted at least ten times. The chain has TRBV2 and TRBJ1-5; 11 bases match TRBD1. The V segment lost 4 bases and the J segment 6 bases; nucleotides outside the gene matches: 5. Per germline, CDR1 SNHLY and CDR2 FYNNEI. This CDR3 spans 15 amino acids. CDR3 protein: CASSAQDRGPQPQHF. The CDR3 bases are TGTGCCAGCAGTGCTCAGGACAGGGGGCCTCAGCCCCAGCATTTT.

This clonotype was counted at least ten times. The rearrangement uses TRBV6-5 and TRBJ1-5; D is undetermined. Germline CDR1 reads MNHEY; CDR2 reads SVGAGI. V dropped 3 bases and J dropped 1 base, with 13 bases sitting between them. The CDR3 has 16 amino acids. The CDR3 DNA reads as TGTGCCAGCAGTTATAAGAGTCACCACAGCAATCAGCCCCAGCATTTT. Translating gives CASSYKSHHSNQPQHF.

This clonotype was recorded at least ten times. The DNA for the CDR3 is TGCAGTGCTGTGGCGGAACACTACGAGCAGTACTTC. Translating it yields CSAVAEHYEQYF. J is TRBJ2-7 and V is TRBV20-1, with unresolved D. The length of the CDR3 is 12 residues. Germline CDR1 and CDR2: DFQATT and SNEGSKA (reference sequence). V was clipped by 5 bases and J by 3 bases, with 11 bases between them.

This clonotype occurred many times. V usage is TRBV20-1 and J usage is TRBJ2-7; TRBD2 agrees at 11 bases. The length of the CDR3 is 14 residues. J was trimmed by 4 bases and V by 3 bases; bases with no gene match: 5. Per germline, CDR1 DFQATT and CDR2 SNEGSKA (reference sequence). CDR3 amino acids: CSASPGLAEYEQYF. The CDR3 nucleotides read TGCAGTGCTAGCCCGGGACTAGCGGAGTACGAGCAGTACTTC.

The chain combines TRBV6-1 with TRBJ1-5; D is ambiguous. V was shortened by 1 base and J by 3 bases, with 7 bases between the two germline ends. Germline CDR1 MNHNS, CDR2 SASEGT. The CDR3 is 14 amino acids. The CDR3 DNA sequence: TGTGCCAGCAGTGAAGGCAGCATCAATCAGCCCCAGCATTTT. Residues: CASSEGSINQPQHF.

This clonotype has ten or more counts. The chain has TRBV29-1 and TRBJ1-1, with a possible D match to TRBD1 (6 bases). The germline V gene has CDR1 SQVTM and CDR2 ANQGSEA. Trimming left V 4 bases short and J 6 bases short, with 9 bases between. This CDR3 is built from 11 residues. The CDR3 sequence: CSVGGGAEAFF. The DNA for the CDR3 is TGCAGCGTTGGTGGGGGCGCTGAAGCTTTCTTT.

The V call is TRBV6-1, the J call TRBJ1-1, with D possibly being TRBD1 (5 bases). The germline V gene encodes CDR1 MNHNS and CDR2 SASEGT. The CDR3 extends over 14 amino acids. Trimming pared 8 bases from V and 6 bases from J, leaving 19 bases between. The CDR3 nucleotides read TGTGCCAGCCTACCGCATGGCGGAGGGGCTGAAGCTTTCTTT. It is translated as CASLPHGGGAEAFF.

This clonotype was seen at least ten times. The chain joins TRBV29-1 to TRBJ2-2; the match to TRBD2 covers 9 bases. CDR1 SQVTM and CDR2 ANQGSEA come from the germline V gene. The CDR3 loop spans 15 amino acids. The trim removed 3 bases at V and 0 bases at J, leaving 2 bases unmatched. This CDR3 is CSVEGTSTNTGELFF. CDR3 nucleotides: TGCAGCGTTGAGGGGACTAGCACGAACACCGGGGAGCTGTTTTTT.

The chain uses TRBV20-1 and TRBJ2-7; D is unresolved. Trimming cost V 5 bases and J 3 bases, with 11 bases left between them. This CDR3 has 12 amino acids. CDR1 DFQATT and CDR2 SNEGSKA come from the germline V gene (reference sequence). The CDR3 sequence: CSADKTFYEQYF. The DNA for the CDR3 is TGCAGTGCTGATAAGACCTTCTACGAGCAGTACTTC.

This clonotype showed up many times. The V gene is TRBV15, the J gene TRBJ2-7, with 9 bases aligning to TRBD2. Trimming cost V 4 bases and J 4 bases; bases outside gene matches: 8. This CDR3 has 15 residues. Germline V CDR1 and CDR2: LNHNV, YYDKDF (reference sequence). The CDR3 sequence is CATSISAGGNYEQYF. CDR3 nucleotides: TGTGCCACCAGCATCTCCGCGGGGGGGAATTACGAGCAGTACTTC.

This clonotype was seen repeatedly, ten times or more. The chain recombines TRBV11-2 with TRBJ2-7; D is uncertain. This CDR3 has 15 residues. Trimming shortened V by 5 bases and J by 3 bases, and 17 bases separated the two germline ends. In germline, CDR1 is SGHAT, CDR2 FQNNGV. The CDR3 reads CASSRDLIGVYEQYF. The DNA for the CDR3 is TGTGCCAGCAGCCGAGACCTAATTGGGGTCTACGAGCAGTACTTC.